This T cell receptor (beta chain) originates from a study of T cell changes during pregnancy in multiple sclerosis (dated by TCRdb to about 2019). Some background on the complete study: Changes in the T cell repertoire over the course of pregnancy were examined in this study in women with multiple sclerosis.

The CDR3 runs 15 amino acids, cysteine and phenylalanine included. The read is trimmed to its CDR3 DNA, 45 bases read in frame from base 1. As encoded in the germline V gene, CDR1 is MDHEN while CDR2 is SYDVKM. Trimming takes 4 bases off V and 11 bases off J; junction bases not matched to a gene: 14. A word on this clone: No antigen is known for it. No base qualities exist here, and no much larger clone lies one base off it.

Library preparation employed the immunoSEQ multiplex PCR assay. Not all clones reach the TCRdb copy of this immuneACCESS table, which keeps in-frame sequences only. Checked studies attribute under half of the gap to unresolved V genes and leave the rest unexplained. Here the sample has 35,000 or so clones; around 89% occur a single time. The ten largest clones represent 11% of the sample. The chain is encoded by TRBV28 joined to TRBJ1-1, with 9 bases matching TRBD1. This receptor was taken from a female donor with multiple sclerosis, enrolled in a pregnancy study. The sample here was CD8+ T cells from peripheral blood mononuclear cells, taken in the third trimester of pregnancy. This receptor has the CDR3 CASSSAEGTGFVAFF. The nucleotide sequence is TGTGCCAGCAGTTCCGCCGAAGGGACAGGGTTTGTTGCTTTCTTT.